This T cell receptor beta chain was sequenced for a study of T cells in Graves' hyperthyroidism and ophthalmopathy (dated by TCRdb to about 2019). For context, the study as a whole: Peripheral blood was collected at initial diagnosis, before any treatment. To identify distinguishing TCR V-J signatures, a discovery cohort of 90 to 100 patients was used, comprising 40 to 45 with Graves' ophthalmopathy and around 57 with stable Graves' hyperthyroidism. Prospective prediction of ophthalmopathy was tested in an independent validation cohort consisting of under 20 hyperthyroidism patients and approximately 16 patients who later progressed to ophthalmopathy. The approximately 100 discovery patients were divided at random into training and test sets in a 7:3 ratio. Thyroid tissue and blood T-cell repertoires from six Graves' hyperthyroidism patients were also compared in the study. After sampling, hyperthyroidism patients received methimazole starting at 30 mg daily, and ophthalmopathy patients received high-dose intravenous methylprednisolone. TCR Vbeta CDR3 sequencing of fewer than 150 peripheral blood samples (43 ophthalmopathy, 70 to 85 hyperthyroidism and roughly 17 progressor patients) is reported in the paper. General findings and caveats noted by the study authors: Most expanded thyroid clonotypes (frequency above 0.001) were also found in blood, which suggests that blood repertoires may mirror thyroid immune responses. In cross-validation, a model built on a 13 V-J signature told ophthalmopathy apart from stable hyperthyroidism with 85% to 90% sensitivity and roughly 83% specificity, and in testing the same model reached 80%/75%. In validation, the model predicted progression to ophthalmopathy with approximately 70% sensitivity and about 72% specificity, a median of 6.5 months before onset. No statistical method was used to fix the sample size in advance, and group allocation was not hidden from the investigators.

At least ten counts were recorded for this clonotype. Its recognized antigen is unknown. There are no base qualities to consult, and no much larger clone falls within one base. Graves' hyperthyroidism was defined as stable when no progression to ophthalmopathy occurred over 18 months of follow-up. Hyperthyroidism patients were newly diagnosed, had a disease duration of under 2 months, and were aged 18 to 65 years. The study excluded patients with uncontrolled infections, other autoimmune diseases, pregnancy or lactation. Diagnoses relied on clinical symptoms, serum thyroxine and TRAb, thyroid ultrasound and orbital computed tomography. Ficoll-Paque density gradient centrifugation was used to isolate PBMCs from about 10 ml of fresh peripheral blood. Total RNA was extracted using Trizol reagent, and RNA quality was assessed on an Agilent 2100 Bioanalyzer. Amplification of TCR beta CDR3 regions was carried out from RNA transcripts. The TCR CDR3 was subjected to a first round of RT-PCR using the HTBI primer set and the Qiagen OneStep RT-PCR kit. Libraries were constructed in a second round of multiplex PCR, after which size selection and purification were carried out. The libraries were sequenced on an Illumina HiSeq2000 using paired-end 100 bp reads. Per the original workflow: SOAPnuke was used to process the raw data, removing reads that contained adapters or uncalled bases, had a mean Phred below 15, or lacked an exact match to the constant primer or identifier. COPE v1.2.5 was used to merge high-quality paired reads, and clonotypes were defined as unique nucleotide sequences. MiTCR v1.1 was used to align clonotypes to the IMGT TRBV, TRBD and TRBJ reference segments. Analysis was restricted to V-J combinations with a frequency above 0.0001, which covered roughly 99% of repertoires. The TCS score was defined as the ratio of F50 (clonal expansion) to E x V (chaos), calculated using BLOSUM62-based TCRdist between CDR3 peptides within each V-J. Welch's t-statistics and random forest reduced several hundred V-J features to 13, which were used in a naive Bayes classifier (R e1071). The Morisita-Horn index was used to measure how similar the thyroid and blood repertoires were. TCRdb reran the public reads through fastp at Q25 and MiXCR, keeping productive beta chains. Every CDR3 protein is listed once, alongside the most common genes and DNA of its rows. In this record, the V and J calls reflect TCRdb's handling and not the investigators' own analysis. The sample table contains approximately 870,000 distinct CDR3 sequences; only one count was recorded for 35% to 40% of them. The ten largest account for approximately 10% of the sample.

The CDR3 contains 13 residues, cysteine and phenylalanine counted. The read is trimmed to its CDR3 DNA, 39 bases read in frame from base 1. Based on the germline V gene, the CDR1 and CDR2 sequences are KGHDR and SFDVKD. V loses 2 bases, J loses 4 bases, and the germline ends lie 4 bases apart. This clonotype originated in a man younger than 35 with Graves' hyperthyroidism. The sequencing sample was made of blood. The V gene is TRBV24-1 and the J gene is TRBJ2-2; the D gene cannot be resolved reliably. The CDR3 reads as follows: CATSDWGTGELFF. The bases are TGTGCCACCAGTGATTGGGGCACCGGGGAGCTGTTTTTT.